This T cell receptor (beta chain) was recorded in a study of control samples from healthy donors and cancer patients (dated by TCRdb to between 2020 and 2021). The CDR3 covers 15 residues, taking in both the cysteine and the phenylalanine. Only CDR3 DNA is held: 45 bases, read in frame from base 1. The germline V gene encodes CDR1 MNHEY and CDR2 SMNVEV (reference sequence). Germline trimming amounts to 8 bases on V and 0 bases on J, with 6 as the count of junction bases outside the gene matches. A remark on this clone: Its target antigen remains unknown. Per-base qualities were not stored, and no clone one base away is much larger.

Library preparation used the immunoSEQ multiplex PCR assay. TCRdb stores this immuneACCESS table with in-frame sequences only. Part of the clones is absent; in the studies checked, under half of the shortfall reflects unresolved V genes, and no reason is known for the rest. The table for this sample lists some 96,000 clones; roughly 84% of them were counted only once. The top ten clonotypes cover 15% to 20% of the sample. This receptor was identified in a woman in her 50s in good health. This chain is built from TRBV27 and TRBJ2-1, with 8 middle bases fitting TRBD1. Sequenced material: blood. The CDR3 protein: CASRNGQGSYNEQFF. The nucleotides read TGTGCCAGCCGTAACGGACAGGGCTCCTACAATGAGCAGTTCTTC.